The 30 T cell receptor beta chains in this list originate from one sample, sequenced in a study of tumor-infiltrating lymphocytes in primary liver carcinoma. Starting material of roughly 550 ng total RNA yielded TCR beta cDNA via a constant-region primer. Construction of TCR beta libraries relied on three successive nested multiplex PCR rounds employing slightly modified ARM-PCR. A C-beta reverse primer was combined with TRBV1-TRBV30 forward primers in the first two PCR rounds, and each round had about 10 cycles. TCRdb fed the multiplex PCR reads into MiXCR, producing one record per CDR3 protein. The sample contains around 78,000 distinct CDR3 sequences, about 70% of which appear only once. Co-extraction of both nucleic acids (RNA and DNA) used about 20-33 mg of unsorted bulk tissue. Specimen: liver tumor tissue from sampling region 4. Described subset: tumor region T4, right-lateral pole. The receptors were gathered from a woman in her sixties or seventies with primary liver carcinoma and hepatitis B virus infection.

In regard to this clonotype: One base away lies a much larger clone, so this may be a sequencing read error. The rearrangement uses TRBV5-6 and TRBJ2-2; 7 bases map to TRBD2. Trimming took 1 base from V and 7 from J; bases not matched to a gene: 10. The length of the CDR3 is 16 residues. CDR1 SGHDT and CDR2 YYEEEE come from the germline V gene. The CDR3 sequence is CASSLMSGTTSGELFF. CDR3 nucleotide sequence: TGTGCCAGCAGCTTGATGAGCGGGACCACAAGCGGGGAGCTGTTTTTT.

The chain employs TRBV20-1 and TRBJ2-7, with D possibly TRBD1 on 5 matching bases. V was shortened by 1 base and J by 6 bases, with 10 bases between the two germline ends. The CDR3 runs to 12 residues. Germline V lookup: CDR1 DFQATT, CDR2 SNEGSKA (reference sequence). For the CDR3, the DNA is TGCAGTGCTAGAGTGCTGCAGGGCGAGCAGTACTTC. This gives the protein CSARVLQGEQYF.

Concerning this clonotype: With a much larger clone just one base away, this may be a read error. The chain is built from TRBV5-4 and TRBJ2-1; 9 bases agree with TRBD2. The CDR3 covers 15 residues. Germline-derived CDR1 and CDR2 are SGHNT and YYREEE (reference sequence). The V gene end was trimmed by 0 bases and the J gene end by 6 bases; junction bases not matched to a gene: 4. The CDR3 DNA sequence: TGTGCCAGCAGCTTGGGTGGACTAGCGACCAATGAGCAGTTCTTC. This translates into CASSLGGLATNEQFF.

For this clonotype: This CDR3 fails to terminate in the conserved phenylalanine or tryptophan, so it likely reflects a read error. This chain links TRBV11-2 with TRBJ2-1; TRBD2 matches at 8 bases. This CDR3 has 16 amino acids. Looked up from germline, CDR1 is SGHAT and CDR2 is FQNNGV. The CDR3 DNA follows: TGTGCAGGCAGCCCCGGGCTAGCGGGTGATTACAATGAGCAGTTCTCC. This sequence encodes CAGSPGLAGDYNEQFS.

Concerning this clonotype itself: Because it lacks the conserved phenylalanine or tryptophan at the end, this CDR3 is likely a read error. The chain is built from TRBV5-4 and TRBJ2-7; 11 bases are shared with TRBD2. Germline CDR1 and CDR2: SGHNT and YYREEE (reference sequence). With 9 bases clipped from V and 6 bases from J, the junction kept 11 bases outside the gene matches. The CDR3 runs 14 residues. CDR3 DNA sequence: TGTGCCACCATTAGCGGGGGGGGAAGCCTCGAGCAGTACCTC. This encodes CATISGGGSLEQYL.

This clonotype was observed once. The chain uses TRBV12-3 or TRBV12-4 and TRBJ2-5; 8 nucleotides align to TRBD2. The ends lost 10 bases at V and 3 bases at J; junction bases unmatched: 19. The CDR3 has 17 residues. In DNA, the CDR3 is TGTGCCAACAGCCAAGGGACTAACGGGAGGGCCGAAGAGACCCAGTACTTC. This gives the protein CANSQGTNGRAEETQYF.

Worth noting for this clonotype: An end of the junction does not agree with germline; a read error may underlie this. The chain uses TRBV6-4 and TRBJ2-3; 7 nucleotides match TRBD1. Germline V gene data show CDR1 as MRHNA and CDR2 as SNTAGT. CDR3 length: 13 amino acids. The CDR3 spells CASGDPGTDTQYF. CDR3 DNA: TGTGCAAGCGGTGACCCAGGGACAGATACGCAGTATTTC.

Ten or more counts support this clonotype. CDR3 loop: CASSLEGTNTGELFF. The CDR3 bases are TGTGCCAGCAGCTTGGAGGGTACGAACACCGGGGAGCTGTTTTTT. The V call is TRBV5-8, the J call TRBJ2-2; no definite D call. The germline V gene has CDR1 SGHTS and CDR2 YDEGEE. The CDR3 has 15 amino acids. The V gene lost 0 bases and the J gene lost 0 bases, with 6 bases spanning the gap.

For this clonotype: With a much larger clone just one base away, this may be a read error. Because it lacks the conserved phenylalanine or tryptophan at the end, this CDR3 is likely a read error. The J gene is TRBJ2-5, the V gene TRBV28, with TRBD2 matching 7 bases. The length of the CDR3 is 13 residues. V was clipped by 6 bases and J by 7 bases; unmatched bases: 8. Germline V lookup: CDR1 MDHEN, CDR2 SYDVKM. CDR3 in DNA: TGTGCCAGCAGCTCCCCTCGGACTAGGACCCAGTACCTC. Translated: CASSSPRTRTQYL.

As concerns this clonotype: One junction end does not reproduce the germline sequence, and a read error may be involved. This chain joins TRBV6-5 and TRBJ2-5, with D tentatively TRBD1 (5 bases). CDR3 length: 13 residues. From germline, CDR1 is MNHEY and CDR2 SVGAGI. The CDR3 DNA reads TGTGCCAGAAGTTACAGGCTACAAGAGACCCAGTACTTC. Amino acid sequence: CARSYRLQETQYF.

At least ten counts were recorded for this clonotype. The V and J genes are TRBV29-1 and TRBJ1-3; 10 nucleotides match TRBD1. V shed 4 bases and J 1 base; nucleotides not matched to a gene: 4. The CDR3 runs to 15 residues. CDR1 and CDR2 from the germline V gene are SQVTM and ANQGSEA. The CDR3 protein is CSVAGTGVSGNTIYF. CDR3 sequence (DNA): TGCAGCGTTGCCGGGACAGGGGTATCTGGAAACACCATATATTTT. Full variable domain (missing parts from reference TRBV29-1 and TRBJ1-3): SAVISQKPSRDICQRGTSLTIQCQVDSQVTMMFWYRQQPGQSLTLIATANQGSEATYESGFVIDKFPISRPNLTFSTLTVSNMSPEDSSIYLCSVAGTGVSGNTIYFGEGSWLTVV.

About this clonotype itself: This likely comes from a read error, as the CDR3 has no conserved phenylalanine or tryptophan at its end. The CDR3 DNA reads as TGTGCTAGCAGACTAGCGGGAAGATATGAGCAGTACCTC. It specifies CASRLAGRYEQYL. V is TRBV6-5 and J is TRBJ2-7, with TRBD2 identical over 11 bases. The germline CDR1 and CDR2 sequences are MNHEY and SVGAGI. The CDR3 has 13 amino acids.

This chain links TRBV29-1 with TRBJ1-2; 11 nucleotides agree with TRBD1. The CDR3 length is 17 residues. Germline CDR1 reads SQVTM; CDR2 reads ANQGSEA. The CDR3: CIMGGGAGQGALGGYTF. The CDR3 nucleotides read TGCATCATGGGGGGGGGCGCCGGACAGGGGGCTTTGGGTGGCTACACCTTC.

This clonotype showed up many times. The rearrangement links TRBV7-3 to TRBJ2-3, with a weak D call TRBD1 (6 bases). There are 11 residues in the CDR3. V lost 5 bases to trimming and J lost 11 bases, with 11 bases between them. Germline values: CDR1 SGHTA, CDR2 FQGTGA. The CDR3 is CASSHGQKQYF. CDR3 coding DNA: TGTGCCAGCAGCCACGGACAGAAGCAGTATTTT.

In its sample, this clonotype was seen a few times. The chain employs TRBV2 and TRBJ2-2; a possible D gene is TRBD2 (5 bases). CDR1 is SNHLY, CDR2 FYNNEI, per germline. V lost 1 base and J 6 bases, leaving 9 bases between the germline ends. This CDR3 region has 14 residues. This chain's CDR3 is CASSEVLAPGELFF. The CDR3 DNA is TGTGCCAGCAGTGAAGTGTTAGCGCCCGGGGAGCTGTTTTTT. Combining the CDR3 with reference TRBV2 and TRBJ2-2 gives the whole variable domain EPEVTQTPSHQVTQMGQEVILRCVPISNHLYFYWYRQILGQKVEFLVSFYNNEISEKSEIFDDQFSVERPDGSNFTLKIRSTKLEDSAMYFCASSEVLAPGELFFGEGSRLTVL.

Points on this clonotype: A read error may explain this, as a much larger clone is one base away. The chain uses TRBV5-4 and TRBJ2-3; tentatively, D is TRBD1 (6 bases). The CDR3 extends over 15 amino acids. Germline V gene sequence: CDR1 SGHNT, CDR2 YYREEE (reference sequence). The DNA of the CDR3 is TGTGCCAACAGCTTGGACAGTAAATCCACAGATACGCAGTATTTT. This translates into CANSLDSKSTDTQYF.

This clonotype was counted ten times or more. CDR3 DNA: TGTGCCAGCAGCGTGGCGCTAGCGGGAGGATATTACAATGAGCAGTTCTTC. The encoded protein is CASSVALAGGYYNEQFF. The chain couples TRBV7-8 to TRBJ2-1, with 11 bases lining up with TRBD2. The trim removed 5 bases at V and 4 bases at J, leaving 10 bases unmatched. The CDR3 runs 17 residues. Germline V CDR1 and CDR2: SGHVS, FQNEAQ.

The gene calls are TRBV7-2 and TRBJ2-3; TRBD1 might be the D (5 bases). Deletions cut 3 bases from V and 6 bases from J, with 10 bases between. This CDR3 comprises 13 residues. Germline V gene lookup returns CDR1 SGHTA and CDR2 FQGNSA. This chain's CDR3 is CASSFFYRDTQYF. As DNA, the CDR3 is TGTGCCAGCAGCTTCTTCTACAGGGATACGCAGTATTTT.

For this clonotype: Being one base from a much bigger clone, this may be a read error. The rearrangement joins TRBV6-5 to TRBJ2-2; 12 nucleotides line up with TRBD2. Germline assignment: CDR1 MNHEY and CDR2 SVGAGI. The CDR3 runs to 18 residues. The CDR3: CGSRYWASGGAGTGELFF. The CDR3 DNA sequence: TGTGGCAGCAGATATTGGGCTAGCGGGGGGGCGGGCACCGGGGAGCTGTTTTTT.

Note on this clonotype: The junction and the germline gene differ at one end; a read error may be behind it. The chain employs TRBV29-1 and TRBJ2-5, with 10 bases that match TRBD1. The CDR3 loop spans 15 amino acids. Germline V gene data show CDR1 as SQVTM and CDR2 as ANQGSEA. This chain's CDR3 is CSADGGTGEQETQYF. The CDR3, as DNA: TGCAGCGCTGATGGGGGGACAGGGGAACAAGAGACTCAGTACTTC.

A remark on this clonotype: A single base separates this from a much larger clone, so it may be a read error. This chain connects TRBV5-1 to TRBJ2-6, with 9 bases aligning to TRBD1. Germline CDR1 reads SGHRS; CDR2 reads YFSETQ. This CDR3 spans 18 amino acids. CDR3 nucleotide sequence: TGCGCCAGCAGCTTGCTCGACAGGGGGTCCTCTGGGGCCAACGTCCTGTCTTTC. This gives the protein CASSLLDRGSSGANVLSF. The full variable domain, in which reference TRBV5-1 and TRBJ2-6 provide the parts outside the CDR3, is KAGVTQTPRYLIKTRGQQVTLSCSPISGHRSVSWYQQTPGQGLQFLFEYFSETQRNKGNFPGRFSGRQFSNSRSEMNVSTLELGDSALYLCASSLLDRGSSGANVLSFGAGSRLTVL.

Concerning this clonotype: A read error may account for a junction end that differs from germline. The V gene is TRBV11-2, the J gene TRBJ2-7; tentatively, D is TRBD2 (6 bases). This CDR3 is 14 amino acids long. Germline V gene sequence: CDR1 SGHAT, CDR2 FQNNGV. The CDR3 nucleotides read TGTGCCAGCAACTTGACTAGTGGGAGTTACGGGCAGTACTTC. It is translated as CASNLTSGSYGQYF. The full variable domain, completed using reference TRBV11-2 and TRBJ2-7, is EAGVAQSPRYKIIEKRQSVAFWCNPISGHATLYWYQQILGQGPKLLIQFQNNGVVDDSQLPKDRFSAERLKGVDSTLKIQPAKLEDSAVYLCASNLTSGSYGQYFGPGTRLTVT.

This clonotype was seen a single time. The junction and the germline gene differ at one end; a read error may be behind it. This chain links TRBV6-5 with TRBJ1-5; D call uncertain. CDR3 length equals 13 residues. CDR1 is MNHEY, CDR2 SVGAGI, per germline. The CDR3 protein is CASSQIGWQPQQF. The CDR3 DNA sequence: TGTGCCAGTTCTCAAATTGGGTGGCAGCCGCAACAATTT.

Concerning this clonotype: Since a much larger clone is just one base distant, this may be a read error. CDR3 sequence reads: CASSDLGLLDEQYF. CDR3 coding DNA: TGTGCCAGCAGTGACCTGGGGTTATTAGACGAGCAGTACTTC. The chain is built from TRBV2 and TRBJ2-7; D gene uncertain. The CDR3 consists of 14 residues. Looked up from germline, CDR1 is SNHLY and CDR2 is FYNNEI. V lost 3 bases and J lost 5, with 14 bases in between.

V is TRBV18 and J is TRBJ1-5; D is unclear. The germline V gene encodes CDR1 KGHSH and CDR2 LQKENI. The CDR3 is 12 amino acids. V lost 1 base and J 4 bases, leaving 2 bases between the germline ends. In nucleotides, the CDR3 is TGTGCCAGCTCACCACGTAATCAGCCCCAGCATTTT. This gives the protein CASSPRNQPQHF. The variable domain in full, with the rest retrieved from reference TRBV18 and TRBJ1-5, is NAGVMQNPRHLVRRRGQEARLRCSPMKGHSHVYWYRQLPEEGLKFMVYLQKENIIDESGMPKERFSAEFPKEGPSILRIQQVVRGDSAAYFCASSPRNQPQHFGDGTRLSIL.

A word on this clonotype: A read error is possible here, since a much larger clone lies one base away. In DNA, the CDR3 is TGTGCCTGGAGTGGGTTCTTTAAGACCAATGAGCAGTCCTTC. It is translated as CAWSGFFKTNEQSF. The chain combines TRBV30 with TRBJ2-1; D is unresolved. From germline, CDR1 is GTSNPN and CDR2 SVGIG (reference sequence). The CDR3 length is 14 residues. The full variable domain, in which reference TRBV30 and TRBJ2-1 provide the parts outside the CDR3, is SQTIHQWPATLVQPVGSPLSLECTVEGTSNPNLYWYRQAAGRGLQLLFYSVGIGQISSEVPQNLSASRPQDRQFILSSKKLLLSDSGFYLCAWSGFFKTNEQSFGPGTRLTVL.

About this clonotype: A read error may produce the germline difference seen at one junction end. The chain links TRBV29-1 to TRBJ2-7; 7 nucleotides agree with TRBD2. Looked up from germline, CDR1 is SQVTM and CDR2 is ANQGSEA. The CDR3 is 14 residues long. CDR3 sequence (DNA): TGCAGCGTTGCCGGGACTATCGACACCTACGATCAGTACTTC. Translated: CSVAGTIDTYDQYF.

This clonotype has a handful of counts. This rearrangement joins TRBV29-1 to TRBJ2-7; unclear D gene. Germline CDR1 reads SQVTM; CDR2 reads ANQGSEA. Trimming removed 2 bases at V and 5 bases at J, with 7 bases between. This CDR3 region has 11 residues. The CDR3 region is CSVEKGDEQYF. As DNA, the CDR3 is TGCAGCGTTGAAAAAGGTGACGAGCAGTACTTC.

A note on this clonotype: Given the absence of the conserved phenylalanine or tryptophan at the CDR3 end, a read error is likely. The CDR3 spells CAWSPLGASSSYEQYL. The DNA of the CDR3 is TGTGCCTGGAGTCCATTAGGGGCTAGTAGCTCCTACGAGCAGTACTTA. This chain uses TRBV30 with TRBJ2-7; a possible D gene is TRBD1 (5 bases). Germline V gene lookup returns CDR1 GTSNPN and CDR2 SVGIG (reference sequence). V lost 2 bases and J 0 bases, leaving 17 bases between the germline ends. CDR3 length: 16 amino acids.

Regarding this clonotype: Here the CDR3 omits its conserved ending phenylalanine or tryptophan, so a read error is the likely source. The gene calls are TRBV7-8 and TRBJ2-1; D is possibly TRBD2 (6 bases). The length of the CDR3 is 16 residues. The germline V gene has CDR1 SGHVS and CDR2 FQNEAQ. CDR3 region: CANSLASRGKYSEQFL. CDR3 sequence (DNA): TGTGCCAACAGCTTAGCCTCACGGGGGAAGTACAGTGAGCAGTTCTTG.